This TCR beta chain was captured in a study of blood T cell repertoires in COVID-19. This CDR3 comprises 12 residues. CDR1 is SGHRS and CDR2 is YFSETQ in the germline V gene. The V end was cut by 3 bases, the J end by 3 bases, with 7 bases between. Some clones are missing from TCRdb's copy, which holds only in-frame ones; the method was immunoSEQ multiplex PCR. The sample shows under 200,000 clones, 85% to 90% of them seen only once. This receptor was taken from a man aged 50-60 years with active or convalescent COVID-19. The specimen was peripheral blood. V is TRBV5-1 and J is TRBJ2-7; D is possibly TRBD1 (5 bases). The CDR3 is CASSYDSYEQYF. In nucleotides, the CDR3 is TGCGCCAGCAGCTATGACAGCTACGAGCAGTACTTC.